This TCR beta chain originates from a study of blood T cell repertoires in COVID-19. J gave up 6 bases and V 7 bases, and 15 bases lay outside the gene matches. Germline CDR1 reads MNHEY; CDR2 reads SMNVEV (reference sequence). This CDR3 is 16 amino acids long. In the authors' workflow: Reference gene primers were amplified, and this amplification served to estimate nucleated cell counts. The table came from immunoSEQ multiplex PCR; TCRdb's copy has only in-frame clones and leaves some out. That table supplies the V and J calls and clone size; D and trimming were determined from the DNA. The sample has 350,000 to 450,000 clones, 80% to 95% seen once; the top ten hold about 0.86%. This clone is a singleton in its sample.

This receptor was taken from a woman between 40 and 50 years old who had been exposed to COVID-19. What was sequenced was PBMCs or T cells enriched from blood (not recorded which). This chain joins TRBV27 and TRBJ1-5, with 7 bases aligning to TRBD1. For the CDR3, the DNA is TGTGCCAGCACCCCTCCCCGGGACAGAAGTAGTCAGCCCCAGCATTTT. It is translated as CASTPPRDRSSQPQHF.